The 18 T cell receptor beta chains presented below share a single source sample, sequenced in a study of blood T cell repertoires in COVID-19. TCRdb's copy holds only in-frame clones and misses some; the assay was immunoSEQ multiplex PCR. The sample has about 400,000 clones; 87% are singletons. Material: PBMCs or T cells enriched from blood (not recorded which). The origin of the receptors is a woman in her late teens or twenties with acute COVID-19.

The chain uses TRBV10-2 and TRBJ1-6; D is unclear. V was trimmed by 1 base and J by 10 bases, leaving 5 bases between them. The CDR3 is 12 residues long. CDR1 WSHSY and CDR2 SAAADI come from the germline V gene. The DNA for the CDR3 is TGCGCCAGCAGTGAGTTTAGCTCACCCCTCCACTTT. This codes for CASSEFSSPLHF.

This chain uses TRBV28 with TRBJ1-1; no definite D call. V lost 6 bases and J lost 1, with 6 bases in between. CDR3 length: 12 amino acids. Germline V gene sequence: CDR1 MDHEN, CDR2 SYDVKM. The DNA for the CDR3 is TGTGCCAGCAGGAGAGCGAACACTGAAGCTTTCTTT. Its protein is CASRRANTEAFF.

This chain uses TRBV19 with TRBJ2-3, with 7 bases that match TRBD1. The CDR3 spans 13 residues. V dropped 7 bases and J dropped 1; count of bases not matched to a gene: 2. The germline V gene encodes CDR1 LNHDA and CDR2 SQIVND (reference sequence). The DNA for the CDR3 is TGTGCCAGTAACAGGGGAGGCACAGATACGCAGTATTTT. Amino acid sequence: CASNRGGTDTQYF.

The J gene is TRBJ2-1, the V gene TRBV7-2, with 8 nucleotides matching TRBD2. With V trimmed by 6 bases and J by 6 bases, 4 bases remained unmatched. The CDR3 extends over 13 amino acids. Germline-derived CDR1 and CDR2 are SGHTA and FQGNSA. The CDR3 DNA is TGTGCCAGCAGGAATGGACTAGCCAATGAGCAGTTCTTC. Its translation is CASRNGLANEQFF.

CDR3 coding DNA: TGTGCCAGCAGTCCCCTAAACGTTCTGGACAAAAAGAACACCGGGGAGCTGTTTTTT. Its protein is CASSPLNVLDKKNTGELFF. V usage is TRBV2 and J usage is TRBJ2-2; D may be TRBD1 (5 bases). The CDR3 consists of 19 residues. V dropped 5 bases and J dropped 1 base, with 23 bases sitting between them. Germline V gene data show CDR1 as SNHLY and CDR2 as FYNNEI.

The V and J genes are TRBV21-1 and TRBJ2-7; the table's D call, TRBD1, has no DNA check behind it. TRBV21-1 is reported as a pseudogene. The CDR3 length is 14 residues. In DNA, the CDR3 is TGTGCCAGCAGCAAAGACCACAGTACCTACGAGCAGTACTTC. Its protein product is CASSKDHSTYEQYF.

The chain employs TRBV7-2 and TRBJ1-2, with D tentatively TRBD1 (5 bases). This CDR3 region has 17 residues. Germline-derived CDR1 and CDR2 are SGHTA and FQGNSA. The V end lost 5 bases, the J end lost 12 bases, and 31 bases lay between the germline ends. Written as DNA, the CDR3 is TGTGCCAGCAGCCTGATAGTACCCCGGGACGGACTAAGGTGGGACACCTTC. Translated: CASSLIVPRDGLRWDTF.

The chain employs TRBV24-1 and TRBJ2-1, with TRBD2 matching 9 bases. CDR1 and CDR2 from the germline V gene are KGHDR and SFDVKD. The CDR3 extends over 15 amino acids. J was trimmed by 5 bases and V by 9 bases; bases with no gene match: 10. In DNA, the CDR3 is TGTGCCACCGCCGATAGCGGGAGTGGGAACAATGAGCAGTTCTTC. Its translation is CATADSGSGNNEQFF.

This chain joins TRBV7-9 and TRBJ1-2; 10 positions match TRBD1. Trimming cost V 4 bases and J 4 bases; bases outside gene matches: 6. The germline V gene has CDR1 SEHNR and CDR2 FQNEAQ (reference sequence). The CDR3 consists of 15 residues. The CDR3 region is CASSSGTGDPYGYTF. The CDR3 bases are TGTGCCAGCAGCTCCGGGACAGGGGATCCCTATGGCTACACCTTC.

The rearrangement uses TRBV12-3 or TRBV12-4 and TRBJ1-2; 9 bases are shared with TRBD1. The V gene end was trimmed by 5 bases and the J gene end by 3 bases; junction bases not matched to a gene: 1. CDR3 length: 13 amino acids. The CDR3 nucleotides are TGTGCCAGCAGTCGGACAGGGGACTATGGCTACACCTTC. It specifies CASSRTGDYGYTF.

DNA for the CDR3: TGTGCCAGTAGTATTGTGTGGGAGGGACCTAATGGCTACACCTTC. Translated: CASSIVWEGPNGYTF. The chain uses TRBV19 and TRBJ1-2; the D gene is possibly TRBD1 (5 bases). The CDR3 has 15 amino acids. Germline V gene lookup returns CDR1 LNHDA and CDR2 SQIVND (reference sequence). The germline V and J ends were trimmed by 3 bases and 6 bases, with 17 bases remaining between them.

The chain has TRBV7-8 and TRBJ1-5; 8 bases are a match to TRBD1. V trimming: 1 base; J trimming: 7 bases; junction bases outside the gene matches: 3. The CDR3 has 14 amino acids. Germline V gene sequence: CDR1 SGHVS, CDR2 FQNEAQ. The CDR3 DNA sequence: TGTGCCAGCAGCTTAGAACAGGGGGGGCAGCCCCAGCATTTT. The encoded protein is CASSLEQGGQPQHF. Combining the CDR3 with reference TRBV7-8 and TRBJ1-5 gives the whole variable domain GAGVSQSPRYKVAKRGQDVALRCDPISGHVSLFWYQQALGQGPEFLTYFQNEAQLDKSGLPSDRFFAERPEGSVSTLKIQRTQQEDSAVYLCASSLEQGGQPQHFGDGTRLSIL.

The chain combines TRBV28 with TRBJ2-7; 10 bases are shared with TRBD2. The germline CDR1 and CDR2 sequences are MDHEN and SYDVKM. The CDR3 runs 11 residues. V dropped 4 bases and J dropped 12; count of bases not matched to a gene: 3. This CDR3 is CASSSVAGGYF. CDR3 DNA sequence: TGTGCCAGCAGTTCCGTAGCGGGAGGGTACTTC.

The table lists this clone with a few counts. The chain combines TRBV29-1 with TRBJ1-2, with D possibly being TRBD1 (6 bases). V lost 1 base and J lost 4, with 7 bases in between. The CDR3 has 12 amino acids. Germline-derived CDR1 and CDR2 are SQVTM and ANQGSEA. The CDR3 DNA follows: TGCAGCGTTGAAGGGGGGCCCTATGGCTACACCTTC. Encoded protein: CSVEGGPYGYTF.

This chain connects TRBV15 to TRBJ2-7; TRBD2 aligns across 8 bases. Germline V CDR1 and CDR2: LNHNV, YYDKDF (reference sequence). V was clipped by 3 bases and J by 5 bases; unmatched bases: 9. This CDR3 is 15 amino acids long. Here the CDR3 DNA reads TGTGCCACCAGCAGTGGGACTAGAGGAGCCCACGAGCAGTACTTC. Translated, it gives CATSSGTRGAHEQYF.

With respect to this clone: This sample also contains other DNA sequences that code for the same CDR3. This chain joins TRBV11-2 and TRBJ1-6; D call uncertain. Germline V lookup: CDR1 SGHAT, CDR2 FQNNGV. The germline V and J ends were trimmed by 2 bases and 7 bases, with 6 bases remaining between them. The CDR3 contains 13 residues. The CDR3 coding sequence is TGTGCCAGCAGCTTACCCGGGAATTCACCCCTCCACTTT. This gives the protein CASSLPGNSPLHF. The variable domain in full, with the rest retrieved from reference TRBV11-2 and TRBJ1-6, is EAGVAQSPRYKIIEKRQSVAFWCNPISGHATLYWYQQILGQGPKLLIQFQNNGVVDDSQLPKDRFSAERLKGVDSTLKIQPAKLEDSAVYLCASSLPGNSPLHFGNGTRLTVT.

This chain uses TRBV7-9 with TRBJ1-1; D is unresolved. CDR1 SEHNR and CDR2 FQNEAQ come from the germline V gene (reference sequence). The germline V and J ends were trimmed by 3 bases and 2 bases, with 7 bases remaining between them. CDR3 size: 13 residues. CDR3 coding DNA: TGTGCCAGCAGCTTCCCCACTAACACTGAAGCTTTCTTT. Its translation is CASSFPTNTEAFF.

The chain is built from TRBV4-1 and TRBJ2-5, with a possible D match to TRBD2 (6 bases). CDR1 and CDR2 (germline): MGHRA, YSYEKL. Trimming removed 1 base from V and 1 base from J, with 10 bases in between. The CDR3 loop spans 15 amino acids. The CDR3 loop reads CASSQGLGSQETQYF. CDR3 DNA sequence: TGCGCCAGCAGCCAAGGACTAGGGTCCCAAGAGACCCAGTACTTC.